This entry lists 30 T cell receptor beta chains sequenced from one sample in a study of cytomegalovirus exposure and HLA in healthy donors. The PCR ran on 60 Vbeta and 13 Jbeta primers. TCRdb's copy holds only in-frame clones and misses some; the assay was immunoSEQ multiplex PCR. The repertoire includes roughly 180,000 clones, roughly 85% of them detected once, and roughly 10% sits in the top ten. The source material was PBMCs. The receptors stem from a man aged 18 to 30 in good health and CMV-seropositive.

The V gene is TRBV2, the J gene TRBJ2-5, with D uncertain. Trimming shortened V by 7 bases and J by 1 base, and 10 bases separated the two germline ends. The CDR3 runs to 13 residues. The germline V gene has CDR1 SNHLY and CDR2 FYNNEI. The CDR3 loop reads CASMYQSQETQYF. Written as DNA, the CDR3 is TGTGCCAGCATGTACCAGTCCCAAGAGACCCAGTACTTC. Looking up the rest from reference TRBV2 and TRBJ2-5 gives the full variable domain: EPEVTQTPSHQVTQMGQEVILRCVPISNHLYFYWYRQILGQKVEFLVSFYNNEISEKSEIFDDQFSVERPDGSNFTLKIRSTKLEDSAMYFCASMYQSQETQYFGPGTRLLVL.

The chain is built from TRBV9 and TRBJ2-5; the D gene is possibly TRBD2 (6 bases). In germline, CDR1 is SGDLS, CDR2 YYNGEE. With 0 bases removed from V and 5 bases from J, the gap between germline ends came to 17 bases. The length of the CDR3 is 16 residues. The CDR3 spells CASSVAGGPAGETQYF. The CDR3 bases are TGTGCCAGCAGCGTAGCCGGGGGTCCTGCCGGGGAGACCCAGTACTTC.

The chain joins TRBV5-1 to TRBJ1-1; D may be TRBD1 (5 bases). Germline values: CDR1 SGHRS, CDR2 YFSETQ. The CDR3 consists of 15 residues. Trimming cost V 0 bases and J 4 bases, with 13 bases left between them. The CDR3 is CASSLDPIRGTEAFF. Written as DNA, the CDR3 is TGCGCCAGCAGCTTGGACCCAATTAGGGGCACTGAAGCTTTCTTT.

The chain carries TRBV6-1 and TRBJ1-5, with D uncertain. Germline V gives CDR1 MNHNS, CDR2 SASEGT. Trimming cost V 5 bases and J 4 bases, with 9 bases left between them. The CDR3 contains 13 residues. CDR3 protein: CASSPGWNQPQHF. The CDR3 DNA follows: TGTGCCAGCAGTCCCGGTTGGAATCAGCCCCAGCATTTT.

The chain links TRBV19 to TRBJ1-2; TRBD1 might be the D (6 bases). The CDR3 loop spans 15 amino acids. Trimming stripped 3 bases from V and 3 bases from J, with 14 bases between. CDR1 is LNHDA and CDR2 is SQIVND in the germline V gene (reference sequence). The CDR3 loop reads CASSISHTGYYGYTF. CDR3 sequence (DNA): TGTGCCAGTAGTATTTCCCATACAGGGTACTATGGCTACACCTTC. Supplemented by reference TRBV19 and TRBJ1-2, the full variable domain reads DGGITQSPKYLFRKEGQNVTLSCEQNLNHDAMYWYRQDPGQGLRLIYYSQIVNDFQKGDIAEGYSVSREKKESFPLTVTSAQKNPTAFYLCASSISHTGYYGYTFGSGTRLTVV.

This clone came up once. The genes are TRBV9 and TRBJ1-6; D is possibly TRBD1 (6 bases). Trimming shortened V by 4 bases and J by 13 bases, and 21 bases separated the two germline ends. Germline V CDR1 and CDR2: SGDLS, YYNGEE. The CDR3 is 15 amino acids. The CDR3 here is CASSHNLDSPTPLHF. The CDR3 DNA follows: TGTGCCAGCAGCCATAACCTGGACAGCCCCACTCCCCTCCACTTT.

This CDR3 is CASSQDFQRGYNEQFF. The CDR3 DNA reads TGCGCCAGCAGCCAAGATTTCCAGCGGGGGTACAATGAGCAGTTCTTC. V usage is TRBV4-3 and J usage is TRBJ2-1, with 8 bases that match TRBD2. Trimming at V came to 0 bases and at J to 4 bases, leaving 5 bases not matched to a gene. The CDR3 runs 16 residues. Germline values: CDR1 LGHNA, CDR2 YSLEER.

The chain links TRBV4-3 to TRBJ1-2, with 7 nucleotides matching TRBD1. The junction had 9 bases not matched to a gene; V was cut back by 1 base and J by 7 bases. The V gene's germline CDR1 is LGHNA and CDR2 YSLEER. This CDR3 contains 15 residues. As DNA, the CDR3 is TGCGCCAGCAGCCAAGTTGACAGGGAGACAGGTGGCTACACCTTC. It yields the protein CASSQVDRETGGYTF.

This clone was seen once. The chain combines TRBV30 with TRBJ1-1; no clear D gene. The length of the CDR3 is 12 residues. The germline gives CDR1 GTSNPN, CDR2 SVGIG (reference sequence). V dropped 8 bases and J dropped 0 bases, with 10 bases sitting between them. The CDR3 DNA follows: TGTGCCCGACAAGGAATGAACACTGAAGCTTTCTTT. Protein sequence: CARQGMNTEAFF.

This clone was picked up one time. The CDR3 reads CASSPRGGARTEAFF. The CDR3 nucleotides are TGTGCCAGCAGCCCCCGGGGGGGGGCGCGGACTGAAGCTTTCTTT. V is TRBV9 and J is TRBJ1-1, with D possibly matching TRBD1 (6 bases). CDR3 length equals 15 residues. Germline V gene data show CDR1 as SGDLS and CDR2 as YYNGEE. V lost 4 bases and J lost 5, with 18 bases in between.

V and J are TRBV7-9 and TRBJ2-1, with TRBD1 as a possible D gene (6 bases). The CDR3 has 17 amino acids. Trimming cost V 5 bases and J 0 bases, with 17 bases left between them. The germline gives CDR1 SEHNR, CDR2 FQNEAQ (reference sequence). The CDR3 bases are TGTGCCAGCAGCCACTTAAGACAGGAGAACTCCTACAATGAGCAGTTCTTC. It codes for CASSHLRQENSYNEQFF.

J is TRBJ2-7 and V is TRBV5-4; the D gene is possibly TRBD1 (6 bases). This CDR3 comprises 15 residues. Germline V gives CDR1 SGHNT, CDR2 YYREEE (reference sequence). Trimming cost V 4 bases and J 0 bases, with 14 bases left between them. The CDR3 sequence is CASSTAGQNSYEQYF. The CDR3 bases are TGTGCCAGCAGCACAGCCGGACAGAACTCCTACGAGCAGTACTTC.

The V gene is TRBV27, the J gene TRBJ1-1; no clear D. Deletions cut 5 bases from V and 6 bases from J, with 16 bases between. The length of the CDR3 is 14 residues. Looked up from germline, CDR1 is MNHEY and CDR2 is SMNVEV (reference sequence). This CDR3 reads CASSRGPAGAEAFF. As DNA, the CDR3 is TGTGCCAGCAGTCGAGGGCCAGCGGGCGCTGAAGCTTTCTTT.

The gene calls are TRBV4-1 and TRBJ2-7, with 11 bases that match TRBD2. This CDR3 spans 16 amino acids. After removal of 0 bases from V and 5 bases from J, the junction contained 6 bases not matched to a gene. Germline V CDR1 and CDR2: MGHRA, YSYEKL. CDR3 in amino acids: CASSQEVAGGGDEQYF. CDR3 in DNA: TGCGCCAGCAGCCAAGAAGTAGCGGGGGGGGGCGACGAGCAGTACTTC.

This chain links TRBV18 with TRBJ2-1, with 12 positions matching TRBD1. Germline assignment: CDR1 KGHSH and CDR2 LQKENI. CDR3 length equals 14 residues. Trimming took 6 bases from V and 9 from J; bases not matched to a gene: 6. CDR3 bases: TGTGCCAGCTCCCTCGGGACAGGGGGCGGTGAGCAGTTCTTC. Translated, it gives CASSLGTGGGEQFF.

This clone turned up a few times. This CDR3 reads CASSFGENEKLFF. DNA of the CDR3: TGTGCCAGCAGCTTCGGGGAAAATGAAAAACTGTTTTTT. This chain links TRBV5-8 with TRBJ1-4; D remains unclear. Germline V gene data show CDR1 as SGHTS and CDR2 as YDEGEE. The CDR3 has 13 residues. Deletions cut 2 bases from V and 5 bases from J, with 7 bases between.

Details on this clone: The junction does not match germline at one end; this may be a read error. CDR3 loop: CSSSLGDTEAFF. The CDR3 DNA reads as TGTTCCAGCAGCTTAGGCGACACTGAAGCTTTCTTT. The chain employs TRBV7-9 and TRBJ1-1; the D is unclear. This CDR3 contains 12 residues. Germline V CDR1 and CDR2: SEHNR, FQNEAQ (reference sequence). Filled out from reference TRBV7-9 and TRBJ1-1, the complete variable domain reads DTGVSQNPRHKITKRGQNVTFRCDPISEHNRLYWYRQTLGQGPEFLTYFQNEAQLEKSRLLSDRFSAERPKGSFSTLEIQRTEQGDSAMYLCSSSLGDTEAFFGQGTRLTVV.

The V call is TRBV7-9, the J call TRBJ2-2; D unclear. Germline assignment: CDR1 SEHNR and CDR2 FQNEAQ (reference sequence). The CDR3 contains 18 residues. With 4 bases removed from V and 5 bases from J, the gap between germline ends came to 23 bases. DNA for the CDR3: TGTGCCAGCAGCTGGCACCGCGACTTGTTCGGGTATACCGGGGAGCTGTTTTTT. This translates into CASSWHRDLFGYTGELFF.

The chain employs TRBV7-7 and TRBJ2-7; 7 nucleotides line up with TRBD1. V dropped 1 base and J dropped 7; count of bases not matched to a gene: 4. Germline CDR1 SSHAT, CDR2 FNYEAQ (reference sequence). The CDR3 runs to 13 residues. The CDR3 bases are TGTGCCAGCAGCTTAGATAGGGGGCAAGAGCAGTACTTC. Residues: CASSLDRGQEQYF. The full variable domain, in which reference TRBV7-7 and TRBJ2-7 provide the parts outside the CDR3, is GAGVSQSPRYKVTKRGQDVTLRCDPISSHATLYWYQQALGQGPEFLTYFNYEAQPDKSGLPSDRFSAERPEGSISTLTIQRTEQRDSAMYRCASSLDRGQEQYFGPGTRLTVT.

This sequence joins TRBV27 and TRBJ1-6, with D uncertain. Looked up from germline, CDR1 is MNHEY and CDR2 is SMNVEV (reference sequence). The CDR3 has 14 residues. With 4 bases removed from V and 8 bases from J, the gap between germline ends came to 12 bases. Written as DNA, the CDR3 is TGTGCCAGCAGTTACCCACAGTGGGATTCACCCCTCCACTTT. As protein: CASSYPQWDSPLHF.

This clone was observed a single time. The chain has TRBV18 and TRBJ2-7, with 14 bases fitting TRBD2. The CDR3 runs to 16 residues. CDR1 KGHSH and CDR2 LQKENI come from the germline V gene. The J segment lost 2 bases and the V segment lost 3 bases, leaving 3 bases of the junction unmatched. This CDR3 reads CASSPRGLAGAYEQYF. Here the CDR3 DNA reads TGTGCCAGCTCACCTAGGGGACTAGCGGGGGCCTACGAGCAGTACTTC.

The rearrangement joins TRBV28 to TRBJ1-2, with 7 bases identical to TRBD1. V shed 10 bases and J 0 bases; nucleotides not matched to a gene: 5. Germline V gives CDR1 MDHEN, CDR2 SYDVKM. The CDR3 sequence is 13 residues long. The CDR3 is CATRGRSNYGYTF. The CDR3 nucleotides read TGTGCCACCAGGGGGAGATCTAACTATGGCTACACCTTC.

This clone was observed once. The chain uses TRBV29-1 and TRBJ1-1, with D uncertain. CDR1 and CDR2 from the germline V gene are SQVTM and ANQGSEA. CDR3 length: 11 amino acids. V lost 7 bases and J lost 0, with 6 bases in between. The chain's CDR3 is CSATLNTEAFF. The CDR3 DNA is TGCAGCGCGACATTGAACACTGAAGCTTTCTTT.

The chain recombines TRBV30 with TRBJ1-5; D gene unclear. This CDR3 spans 13 amino acids. Germline lookup yields CDR1 GTSNPN and CDR2 SVGIG (reference sequence). V dropped 1 base and J dropped 5 bases, with 9 bases sitting between them. CDR3 DNA sequence: TGTGCCTGGAGTGACGGTGATCATCAGCCCCAGCATTTT. It codes for CAWSDGDHQPQHF.

V and J are TRBV5-6 and TRBJ2-3; TRBD1 matches at 8 bases. V was pared by 3 bases and J by 4 bases, with 10 bases of the junction left unmatched. The CDR3 has 16 residues. The germline CDR1 and CDR2 sequences are SGHDT and YYEEEE. The CDR3 coding sequence is TGTGCCAGCAGCTCCTGGAACAGGGGGTCAGCAGATACGCAGTATTTT. Translation gives CASSSWNRGSADTQYF. The full variable domain, rest sourced from reference TRBV5-6 and TRBJ2-3, is DAGVTQSPTHLIKTRGQQVTLRCSPKSGHDTVSWYQQALGQGPQFIFQYYEEEERQRGNFPDRFSGHQFPNYSSELNVNALLLGDSALYLCASSSWNRGSADTQYFGPGTRLTVL.

V is TRBV28 and J is TRBJ1-3; TRBD1 agrees at 7 bases. This CDR3 is built from 14 residues. The trim removed 10 bases at V and 0 bases at J, leaving 6 bases unmatched. Per the germline V gene, CDR1 is MDHEN and CDR2 is SYDVKM. The CDR3 loop reads CATRQGLSGNTIYF. The CDR3 nucleotides are TGTGCCACCCGACAGGGCCTCTCTGGAAACACCATATATTTT.

The V gene is TRBV7-6, the J gene TRBJ2-3; 11 bases align to TRBD2. The germline gives CDR1 SGHVS, CDR2 FNYEAQ. This CDR3 is 16 amino acids long. Germline trimming cut 4 bases from V and 0 bases from J; bases unmatched to any gene: 3. Written as DNA, the CDR3 is TGTGCCAGCAGCTCCACTAGCGGGGGTAGCACAGATACGCAGTATTTT. This translates into CASSSTSGGSTDTQYF.

This clone was picked up one time. The chain links TRBV19 to TRBJ2-3; D may be TRBD1 (5 bases). Germline V gene sequence: CDR1 LNHDA, CDR2 SQIVND (reference sequence). Between the trimmed V and J ends, which lost 9 bases and 2 bases, there was a span of 24 bases. This CDR3 is 17 amino acids long. DNA for the CDR3: TGTGCCAGCTCGATCTCAGGGCGCCCGACTTTCACAGATACGCAGTATTTT. Protein sequence: CASSISGRPTFTDTQYF.

This clone was picked up a small number of times. The chain joins TRBV13 to TRBJ1-1; perhaps TRBD1 as D (5 bases). Germline V gene lookup returns CDR1 PRHDT and CDR2 FYEKMQ (reference sequence). The CDR3 loop spans 16 amino acids. V shed 5 bases and J shed 6 bases, with 22 bases lying between them. Here the CDR3 DNA reads TGTGCCAGCAGCAACGGGTCGCCGGTAAGGGGTTCTGAAGCTTTCTTT. Protein product: CASSNGSPVRGSEAFF.

The V and J genes are TRBV2 and TRBJ2-5, with a possible D match to TRBD1 (6 bases). From germline, CDR1 is SNHLY and CDR2 FYNNEI. With 8 bases removed from V and 3 bases from J, the gap between germline ends came to 10 bases. The CDR3 runs 12 residues. CDR3 amino acids: CASAPGEETQYF. DNA of the CDR3: TGTGCCAGCGCCCCAGGGGAAGAGACCCAGTACTTC.